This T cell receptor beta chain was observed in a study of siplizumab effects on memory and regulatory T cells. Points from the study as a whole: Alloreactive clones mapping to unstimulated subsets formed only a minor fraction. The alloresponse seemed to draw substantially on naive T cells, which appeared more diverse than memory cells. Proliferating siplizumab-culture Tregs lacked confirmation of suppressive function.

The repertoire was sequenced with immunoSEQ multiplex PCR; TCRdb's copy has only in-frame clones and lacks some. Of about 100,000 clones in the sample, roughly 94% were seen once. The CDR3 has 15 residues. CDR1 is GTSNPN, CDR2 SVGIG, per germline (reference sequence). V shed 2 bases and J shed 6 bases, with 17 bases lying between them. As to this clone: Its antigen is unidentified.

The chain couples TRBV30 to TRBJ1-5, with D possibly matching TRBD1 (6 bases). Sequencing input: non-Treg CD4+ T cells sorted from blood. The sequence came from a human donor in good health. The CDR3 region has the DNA TGTGCCTGGAGTCGAGAACAGGGCCTCGGTCAGCCCCAGCATTTT. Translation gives CAWSREQGLGQPQHF.